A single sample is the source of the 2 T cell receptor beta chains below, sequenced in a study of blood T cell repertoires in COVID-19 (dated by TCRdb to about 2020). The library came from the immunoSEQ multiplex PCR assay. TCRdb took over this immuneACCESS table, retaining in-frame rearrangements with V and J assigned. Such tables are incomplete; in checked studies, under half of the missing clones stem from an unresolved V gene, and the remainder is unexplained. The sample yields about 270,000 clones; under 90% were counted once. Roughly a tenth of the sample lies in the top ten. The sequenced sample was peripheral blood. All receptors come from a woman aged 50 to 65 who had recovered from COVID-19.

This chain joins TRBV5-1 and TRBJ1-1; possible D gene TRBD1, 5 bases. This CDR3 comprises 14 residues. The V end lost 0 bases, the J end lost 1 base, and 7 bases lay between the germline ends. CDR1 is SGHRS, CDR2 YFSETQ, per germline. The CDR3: CASSLAGGNTEAFF. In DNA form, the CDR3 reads TGCGCCAGCAGCTTGGCCGGGGGGAACACTGAAGCTTTCTTT.

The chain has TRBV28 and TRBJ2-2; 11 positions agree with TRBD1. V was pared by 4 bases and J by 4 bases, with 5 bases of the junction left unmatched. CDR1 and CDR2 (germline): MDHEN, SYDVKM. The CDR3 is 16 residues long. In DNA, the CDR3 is TGTGCCAGCAGTTCTACCGGGACAGGGGGCACCGGGGAGCTGTTTTTT. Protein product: CASSSTGTGGTGELFF.